This T cell receptor (beta chain) is drawn from a study of T cells after yellow fever vaccination. Findings and caveats of the study: Once the booster was given, most primary-vaccination clones reappeared, at more than 95% for CD4 and roughly 90% for CD8.

About this clonotype: Its cognate antigen is unknown.

TCRdb ran MiXCR on the 5' RACE reads and lists one entry per CDR3 protein. The repertoire holds 500,000 to 650,000 distinct CDR3 sequences, around 17% seen once, with 17% in the top ten. The source was PBMCs, collected roughly 5 days after the first yellow fever vaccination. The receptor was derived from a man aged 18 to 29 who received the YFV17D yellow fever vaccine.

CDR3 residues: CASSFQGISTDTQYF. As DNA, the CDR3 is TGCGCCAGCAGCTTCCAGGGGATAAGCACAGATACGCAGTATTTT. V gene TRBV5-1 combines with J gene TRBJ2-3; TRBD1 is a possible D gene (6 bases). CDR1 and CDR2 (germline): SGHRS, YFSETQ. The V end was cut by 2 bases, the J end by 0 bases, with 10 bases between. The CDR3 has 15 residues.